Listed here are 2 T cell receptor beta chains from one sample, sequenced in a study of identical twins. TCRdb fed the 5' RACE reads into MiXCR, producing one record per CDR3 protein. The sample contains about 220,000 distinct CDR3 sequences, roughly a tenth of which appear only once. The sample was memory (CD45RO+) T cells sorted from blood. The receptors come from a woman under 30 in good health.

The chain combines TRBV20-1 with TRBJ2-5; TRBD1 or TRBD2 may be the D gene (7 bases each). Germline V gene data show CDR1 as DFQATT and CDR2 as SNEGSKA (reference sequence). V was pared by 6 bases and J by 5 bases, with 19 bases between. The CDR3 extends over 14 amino acids. The CDR3: CSAARSRGGETQYF. The CDR3 DNA reads as TGCAGTGCCGCGAGATCCAGGGGGGGGGAGACCCAGTACTTC.

This chain links TRBV7-2 with TRBJ2-2, with a possible D match to TRBD2 (5 bases). The CDR3 spans 15 residues. Trimming took 0 bases from V and 5 from J, leaving 10 bases between them. From germline, CDR1 is SGHTA and CDR2 FQGNSA. The DNA for the CDR3 is TGTGCCAGCAGCTTAGCGGGGAGAGGGACCGGGGAGCTGTTTTTT. Amino acid sequence: CASSLAGRGTGELFF.